Sequencing of this T cell receptor (beta chain) was carried out in a study of T cell responses to AZD1222 COVID-19 vaccine. Study-level findings and limits: Females outnumbered males among donors, who were mostly white British; clonal diversity was possibly underestimated. Sampling that yielded the repertoires occurred only after the peak T cell response. When two AZD1222 doses had been given, Spike-specific TCR breadth and depth rose.

CDR3 size: 14 residues. V was pared by 3 bases and J by 7 bases, with 14 bases between. The germline CDR1 and CDR2 sequences are MNHEY and SVGAGI. Notes on this clone: Its antigen is currently unknown.

The assay was immunoSEQ multiplex PCR, and TCRdb's table has in-frame clones only and misses some. The sample shows some 200,000 clones, 85% to 90% of them seen only once. This TCR was sampled from an adult in good health. V and J are TRBV6-5 and TRBJ2-3, with D tentatively TRBD2 (6 bases). The material was peripheral blood, obtained on day 0 of AZD1222 vaccination. CDR3 nucleotides: TGTGCCAGCAGTTATGGAGGGGCCCTGAATACGCAGTATTTT. It codes for CASSYGGALNTQYF.